This TCR beta chain was obtained from a study of beta chain features in type 1 diabetes. Findings and caveats of the study: When cDNA is sequenced, cells with high TCR expression could be over-represented. Patients with Type 1 diabetes showed moderately but significantly shorter TCRB CDR3s in all four CD4+ subsets.

As for this clone: The antigen is not known.

Expressed TCRB transcripts were sequenced because the isolated RNA had all been reverse transcribed beforehand. Assay: immunoSEQ multiplex PCR; the TCRdb copy retains only in-frame clones and omits some. The sample yields some 52,000 clones, roughly 39% seen once. Central memory, naive, regulatory and stem cell-like memory CD4+ cells were sorted by CD45RO/CCR7/CD25/CD127/CD95/CD27. J lost 6 bases, V lost 3 bases, and 13 bases had no gene match. This CDR3 has 17 amino acids. CDR1 and CDR2 (germline): SGDLS, YYNGEE. The chain couples TRBV9 to TRBJ2-2, with 8 bases that match TRBD1. This receptor was taken from a man aged 25 to 45 with type 1 diabetes. Sequenced: Tregs from blood. The DNA of the CDR3 is TGTGCCAGCAGCGCCGACACGACAGGGGCCGTATCCGGGGAGCTGTTTTTT. Translating gives CASSADTTGAVSGELFF.